The 30 T cell receptor beta chains given below trace back to one sample, sequenced in a study of blood T cell repertoires in COVID-19. Only in-frame clones appear in the TCRdb table, and some are missing; sequencing was by immunoSEQ multiplex PCR. The sample has approximately 50,000 clones; 75% to 80% are singletons. The sequenced material came from peripheral blood. Receptors originate from a man aged 65 to 79 with active or convalescent COVID-19.

The genes are TRBV10-2 and TRBJ2-2; 8 bases align to TRBD2. The germline V gene encodes CDR1 WSHSY and CDR2 SAAADI. The V and J ends lost 4 bases and 5 bases, in that order; junction bases with no gene match: 6. This CDR3 is 15 amino acids long. The CDR3 nucleotides are TGCGCCAGCAGTGCGGGAGGGGTAGGGACCGGGGAGCTGTTTTTT. Its translation is CASSAGGVGTGELFF.

The sample holds a few counts of this clone. This rearrangement joins TRBV19 to TRBJ2-7; TRBD1 might be the D (6 bases). Germline V gene data show CDR1 as LNHDA and CDR2 as SQIVND (reference sequence). CDR3 length: 17 amino acids. V lost 5 bases and J 2 bases, leaving 22 bases between the germline ends. This chain's CDR3 is CASSPPAMDRKPYEQYF. The CDR3 bases are TGTGCCAGTAGTCCCCCCGCGATGGACAGAAAACCCTACGAGCAGTACTTC. The variable domain in full, with the rest retrieved from reference TRBV19 and TRBJ2-7, is DGGITQSPKYLFRKEGQNVTLSCEQNLNHDAMYWYRQDPGQGLRLIYYSQIVNDFQKGDIAEGYSVSREKKESFPLTVTSAQKNPTAFYLCASSPPAMDRKPYEQYFGPGTRLTVT.

This clone appeared a few times. The V call is TRBV2, the J call TRBJ1-2, with D hard to call. With 1 base removed from V and 3 bases from J, the gap between germline ends came to 12 bases. The CDR3 contains 15 residues. The V gene's germline CDR1 is SNHLY and CDR2 FYNNEI. Here the CDR3 reads CASSEGNSDYYGYTF. The CDR3 DNA is TGTGCCAGCAGTGAAGGCAACTCCGATTACTATGGCTACACCTTC.

This chain joins TRBV7-6 and TRBJ2-2; D remains unclear. The CDR3 extends over 14 amino acids. Trimming cost V 3 bases and J 2 bases, with 7 bases left between them. Germline V lookup: CDR1 SGHVS, CDR2 FNYEAQ. CDR3 sequence (DNA): TGTGCCAGCAGCTTTGAACTTAACACCGGGGAGCTGTTTTTT. Translating gives CASSFELNTGELFF.

The chain carries TRBV7-2 and TRBJ2-3; D might be TRBD2 (7 bases). CDR1 is SGHTA, CDR2 FQGNSA, per germline. V was shortened by 7 bases and J by 2 bases, with 16 bases between the two germline ends. CDR3 length: 15 residues. The CDR3 sequence is CASTHNGGPTDTQYF. The CDR3, as DNA: TGTGCCAGCACCCATAACGGGGGGCCCACAGATACGCAGTATTTT.

The V and J genes are TRBV7-2 and TRBJ2-7, with D tentatively TRBD2 (5 bases). The CDR3 sequence is 14 residues long. V lost 3 bases and J lost 5, with 14 bases in between. Germline CDR1 and CDR2: SGHTA and FQGNSA. The CDR3 protein is CASSFLEGRNEQYF. DNA for the CDR3: TGTGCCAGCAGCTTTTTAGAGGGCAGGAACGAGCAGTACTTC.

The gene calls are TRBV7-2 and TRBJ1-6; D is perhaps TRBD1 (6 bases). Germline loops: CDR1 SGHTA, CDR2 FQGNSA. V was trimmed by 3 bases and J by 5 bases, leaving 11 bases between them. This CDR3 contains 15 residues. The CDR3 loop is CASSFPQGHNSPLHF. In DNA, the CDR3 is TGTGCCAGCAGCTTCCCACAGGGTCATAATTCACCCCTCCACTTT.

The rearrangement links TRBV3-1 (or the pseudogene TRBV3-2) to TRBJ2-3; the D gene is possibly TRBD2 (6 bases). The V and J ends lost 2 bases and 4 bases respectively, with 7 bases between them. This CDR3 has 13 residues. Germline values: CDR1 LGHDT, CDR2 YNNKEL (reference sequence). This CDR3 reads CASSQQRADTQYF. The CDR3 DNA sequence: TGTGCCAGCAGCCAACAGCGGGCAGATACGCAGTATTTT.

The CDR3 loop reads CATRYSYNSPLHF. In nucleotides, the CDR3 is TGTGCTACGCGTTATTCCTATAATTCACCCCTCCACTTT. The V call is TRBV10-3, the J call TRBJ1-6; D not certain. Germline V CDR1 and CDR2: ENHRY, SYGVKD. The CDR3 contains 13 residues.

The CDR3 sequence is CASSRQHRGDEQFF. CDR3 in DNA: TGCGCCAGCAGCCGCCAACACCGGGGAGATGAGCAGTTCTTC. The chain employs TRBV4-3 and TRBJ2-1; D is possibly TRBD2 (5 bases). CDR3 length equals 14 residues. CDR1 is LGHNA, CDR2 YSLEER, per germline. Between the trimmed V and J ends, which lost 4 bases and 8 bases, there was a span of 15 bases.

The chain has TRBV3-1 (or the pseudogene TRBV3-2) and TRBJ1-1; D gene ambiguous. The CDR3 spans 15 residues. CDR1 and CDR2 (germline): LGHDT, YNNKEL (reference sequence). Trimming cost V 0 bases and J 10 bases, with 18 bases left between them. CDR3 in DNA: TGTGCCAGCAGCCAAGATATAGACTCTTTCGCTGGAGCTTTCTTT. It specifies CASSQDIDSFAGAFF.

This clone was recorded a few times. The V and J genes are TRBV30 and TRBJ2-7, with 7 bases that match TRBD2. In germline, CDR1 is GTSNPN, CDR2 SVGIG (reference sequence). V was clipped by 2 bases and J by 3 bases; unmatched bases: 4. The CDR3 totals 13 residues. CDR3: CAWSTTGGYEQYF. The CDR3 DNA is TGTGCCTGGAGTACCACGGGGGGCTACGAGCAGTACTTC.

This clone showed up just once. The chain is built from TRBV5-1 and TRBJ1-4; D not resolved. Per the germline V gene, CDR1 is SGHRS and CDR2 is YFSETQ. V was cut by 1 base and J by 3 bases, with 10 bases left in between. The CDR3 loop spans 15 amino acids. CDR3 region: CASSLSAQANEKLFF. The CDR3 nucleotides are TGCGCCAGCAGCTTGTCCGCACAAGCTAATGAAAAACTGTTTTTT.

This clone occurred a few times. This chain connects TRBV6-2 or TRBV6-3 to TRBJ1-2, with D perhaps matching TRBD1 (6 bases). The CDR3 runs 13 residues. V lost 5 bases and J lost 6, with 13 bases in between. Germline loops: CDR1 MNHEY, CDR2 SVGEGT. DNA for the CDR3: TGTGCCAGCAGTAACACAGGGATCCATGGCTACACCTTC. Its protein is CASSNTGIHGYTF.

The V call is TRBV6-5, the J call TRBJ2-1; TRBD2 is a possible D gene (7 bases). V shed 9 bases and J shed 0 bases, with 15 bases lying between them. Germline V gives CDR1 MNHEY, CDR2 SVGAGI. This CDR3 comprises 15 residues. This CDR3 reads CASYLGGLSYNEQFF. The CDR3 DNA reads TGTGCCAGTTACCTCGGGGGGCTCTCCTACAATGAGCAGTTCTTC.

The chain employs TRBV7-2 and TRBJ1-2, with D possibly being TRBD1 (6 bases). Trimming removed 2 bases from V and 8 bases from J, with 24 bases in between. Germline-derived CDR1 and CDR2 are SGHTA and FQGNSA. This CDR3 has 17 amino acids. The CDR3 DNA is TGTGCCAGCAGCTTATCCCCCCAGGGGCGTCCCCGCGGGGGCTACACCTTC. Residues: CASSLSPQGRPRGGYTF.

The CDR3 region is CASSVPGQGVNEQYF. CDR3 nucleotide sequence: TGTGCCAGTAGTGTTCCGGGACAGGGGGTCAACGAGCAGTACTTC. This chain connects TRBV19 to TRBJ2-7; 11 positions match TRBD1. CDR3 length: 15 residues. With 5 bases clipped from V and 5 bases from J, the junction kept 8 bases outside the gene matches. Germline values: CDR1 LNHDA, CDR2 SQIVND (reference sequence).

V and J are TRBV5-1 and TRBJ1-1; 8 bases align to TRBD1. After removal of 4 bases from V and 4 bases from J, the junction contained 6 bases not matched to a gene. The CDR3 length is 14 residues. Germline V lookup: CDR1 SGHRS, CDR2 YFSETQ. The CDR3 coding sequence is TGCGCCAGCAGCCCCGCACAGGGGGGCACTGAAGCTTTCTTT. This encodes CASSPAQGGTEAFF.

The chain recombines TRBV10-3 with TRBJ2-1; possibly TRBD2 for D (6 bases). Germline-derived CDR1 and CDR2 are ENHRY and SYGVKD. This CDR3 is 14 amino acids long. The V end lost 3 bases, the J end lost 2 bases, and 8 bases lay between the germline ends. This CDR3 reads CAISERGAYNEQFF. The CDR3 DNA reads as TGTGCCATCAGTGAACGCGGGGCCTACAATGAGCAGTTCTTC.

This rearrangement joins TRBV9 to TRBJ2-5; 8 bases line up with TRBD2. This CDR3 is built from 15 residues. In germline, CDR1 is SGDLS, CDR2 YYNGEE. The J segment lost 5 bases and the V segment lost 4 bases, leaving 10 bases of the junction unmatched. The CDR3: CASSPSPGGVETQYF. The CDR3 region has the DNA TGTGCCAGCAGCCCCTCACCGGGGGGGGTGGAGACCCAGTACTTC.

The chain couples TRBV2 to TRBJ1-5; a possible D gene is TRBD1 (6 bases). The ends were cut back, 7 bases at V and 3 bases at J, with 16 bases in the middle. The CDR3 length is 15 residues. Germline V gene sequence: CDR1 SNHLY, CDR2 FYNNEI. The CDR3 DNA is TGTGCCAGCACCTTGATTACAGGGTCCAATCAGCCCCAGCATTTT. Encoded protein: CASTLITGSNQPQHF.

The V gene is TRBV11-2, the J gene TRBJ2-1, with a weak D call TRBD2 (6 bases). This CDR3 has 17 residues. Per germline, CDR1 SGHAT and CDR2 FQNNGV. Trimming took off 0 bases at V and 0 bases at J, with 12 bases between the two ends. The CDR3, as DNA: TGTGCCAGCAGCTTAGACCGGGACTCCTTCTCCTACAATGAGCAGTTCTTC. Protein sequence: CASSLDRDSFSYNEQFF.

The V and J genes are TRBV4-3 and TRBJ1-2, with TRBD1 matching over 7 bases. Trimming cost V 0 bases and J 7 bases; bases outside gene matches: 5. The CDR3 has 14 amino acids. CDR1 is LGHNA and CDR2 is YSLEER in the germline V gene. CDR3 region: CASSQDTGDGGYTF. As DNA, the CDR3 is TGCGCCAGCAGCCAAGATACAGGGGATGGTGGCTACACCTTC.

The V call is TRBV7-8, the J call TRBJ2-2, with a tentative D call TRBD1 (5 bases). The CDR3 extends over 14 amino acids. V was clipped by 5 bases and J by 7 bases, with 14 bases between them. Germline CDR1 and CDR2: SGHVS and FQNEAQ. The CDR3 region is CASSVGAIVGELFF. The CDR3 DNA follows: TGTGCCAGCAGCGTAGGGGCGATAGTCGGGGAGCTGTTTTTT.

This rearrangement joins TRBV7-6 to TRBJ1-6, with 8 positions matching TRBD1. CDR3 length: 16 residues. Looked up from germline, CDR1 is SGHVS and CDR2 is FNYEAQ. The V gene end was trimmed by 5 bases and the J gene end by 11 bases; junction bases not matched to a gene: 14. The CDR3 coding sequence is TGTGCCAGCAGCCGCGCCGAGACAGGGGAGGGCACACCCCTCCACTTT. Translation: CASSRAETGEGTPLHF.

The chain employs TRBV7-2 and TRBJ2-4, with D possibly TRBD1 on 6 matching bases. This CDR3 has 15 residues. The ends were cut back, 2 bases at V and 0 bases at J, with 8 bases in the middle. CDR1 is SGHTA and CDR2 is FQGNSA in the germline V gene. CDR3 amino acids: CASSLRGSAKNIQYF. In DNA form, the CDR3 reads TGTGCCAGCAGCTTAAGGGGGTCAGCCAAAAACATTCAGTACTTC.

The chain is built from TRBV2 and TRBJ1-4; D not certain. The CDR3 is 16 amino acids. V was trimmed by 5 bases and J by 4 bases, leaving 17 bases between them. Looked up from germline, CDR1 is SNHLY and CDR2 is FYNNEI. The chain's CDR3 is CASSTRQSGFNEKLFF. In DNA, the CDR3 is TGTGCCAGCAGTACCAGGCAATCCGGCTTTAATGAAAAACTGTTTTTT.

The chain couples TRBV15 to TRBJ2-3; unclear D gene. V shed 0 bases and J shed 1 base, with 8 bases lying between them. CDR1 is LNHNV, CDR2 YYDKDF, per germline (reference sequence). The CDR3 covers 15 residues. CDR3 DNA: TGTGCCACCAGCAGAGATATGAGTCGCACAGATACGCAGTATTTT. This gives the protein CATSRDMSRTDTQYF.

There are a few counts of this clone. This chain links TRBV6-5 with TRBJ2-5; no reliable D call. Germline V CDR1 and CDR2: MNHEY, SVGAGI. V shed 7 bases and J shed 7 bases, with 13 bases lying between them. The CDR3 totals 12 residues. This chain's CDR3 is CASNTFRGTQYF. The CDR3 bases are TGTGCCAGCAACACGTTCCGAGGGACCCAGTACTTC.

The gene calls are TRBV5-6 and TRBJ2-3, with TRBD1 as a possible D gene (6 bases). Germline loops: CDR1 SGHDT, CDR2 YYEEEE. This CDR3 is built from 16 residues. The germline V and J ends were trimmed by 0 bases and 0 bases, with 11 bases remaining between them. The CDR3 nucleotides read TGTGCCAGCAGCTTGGGGGCAGGGGCCAGCACAGATACGCAGTATTTT. Protein product: CASSLGAGASTDTQYF.